These 3 T cell receptor beta chains were all obtained from the same sample, sequenced in a study of blood T cells in healthy people across ages. A second PCR of 7 to 11 cycles used a sample-barcoded 5' primer and a J-beta primer mix. TCRdb independently ran MiXCR on the 5' RACE reads; one entry per CDR3 protein. The sample contains under 1,000,000 distinct CDR3 sequences, about 42% of which appear only once. Sequencing was performed on blood. All receptors derive from a man older than 75 in good health.

This clonotype was detected only a few times. The chain is built from TRBV15 and TRBJ2-5, with D possibly called TRBD1 or TRBD2 (5 bases each). The CDR3 totals 13 residues. Per the germline V gene, CDR1 is LNHNV and CDR2 is YYDKDF (reference sequence). Trimming took 1 base from V and 11 from J, leaving 14 bases between them. The CDR3 nucleotides read TGTGCCACCAGCAGAGTCCAGGGAAGGGAGCAGTACTTC. Protein product: CATSRVQGREQYF.

This rearrangement joins TRBV28 to TRBJ1-2; a possible D gene is TRBD1 (5 bases). Germline V gene data show CDR1 as MDHEN and CDR2 as SYDVKM. V was cut by 6 bases and J by 6 bases, with 14 bases left in between. The length of the CDR3 is 13 residues. As DNA, the CDR3 is TGTGCCAGCAGCCCCCGGACACCCAATGGCTACACCTTC. This codes for CASSPRTPNGYTF.

The gene calls are TRBV25-1 and TRBJ2-4; 10 bases line up with TRBD2. With V trimmed by 2 bases and J by 13 bases, 14 bases remained unmatched. CDR1 and CDR2 (germline): MGHDK, SYGVNS. The CDR3 is made up of 16 amino acids. The CDR3 DNA reads TGTGCCAGCAGTGAACTGCCAGCGGGAGGGCCAGGGGAGCAGTACTTC. Translation gives CASSELPAGGPGEQYF.